One sample yielded the 9 T cell receptor beta chains listed below, sequenced in a study of CD8+ T cells in alopecia areata. The sequencing template was cDNA reverse transcribed from extracted RNA. Profiling relied on immunoSEQ multiplex PCR, and the TCRdb table lists in-frame clones only, not all of them. This sample yields fewer than 150,000 clones, of which around four fifths are seen a single time; around 25% belongs to the top ten. This sample's treatment: oral pan-JAK inhibitor, 5-10 mg twice daily. The input for sequencing was CD8+ T cells sorted from blood, taken at week 4, from a patient treated with tofacitinib. These receptors all stem from a human donor with alopecia areata.

The rearrangement links TRBV9 to TRBJ2-7, with TRBD2 matching 8 bases. The CDR3 has 12 residues. Germline loops: CDR1 SGDLS, CDR2 YYNGEE. With V trimmed by 3 bases and J by 7 bases, 3 bases remained unmatched. The CDR3 coding sequence is TGTGCCAGCAGCGCGGGACTAGGGGAGCAGTACTTC. Its protein product is CASSAGLGEQYF.

This chain uses TRBV15 with TRBJ2-6; D unclear. The CDR3 is 16 residues long. V lost 0 bases to trimming and J lost 1 base, with 7 bases between them. Germline V gives CDR1 LNHNV, CDR2 YYDKDF (reference sequence). In DNA, the CDR3 is TGTGCCACCAGCAGAGATAGGGAATCTGGGGCCAACGTCCTGACTTTC. Its protein product is CATSRDRESGANVLTF. Full variable domain (missing parts from reference TRBV15 and TRBJ2-6): DAMVIQNPRYQVTQFGKPVTLSCSQTLNHNVMYWYQQKSSQAPKLLFHYYDKDFNNEADTPDNFQSRRPNTSFCFLDIRSPGLGDTAMYLCATSRDRESGANVLTFGAGSRLTVL.

The V gene is TRBV9, the J gene TRBJ1-4; weak D call: TRBD1 (5 bases). V shed 0 bases and J shed 2 bases, with 5 bases lying between them. The CDR3 sequence is 14 residues long. Germline CDR1 is SGDLS and CDR2 is YYNGEE. This CDR3 reads CASSVGGTNEKLFF. In DNA form, the CDR3 reads TGTGCCAGCAGCGTAGGGGGGACTAATGAAAAACTGTTTTTT.

CDR3 coding DNA: TGCGCCAGCAGCCAAGACGGGGGCGGGGGCTGGGAAGAGACCCAGTACTTC. Translating gives CASSQDGGGGWEETQYF. This chain links TRBV4-1 with TRBJ2-5; D is possibly TRBD2 (7 bases). V gave up 0 bases and J gave up 3 bases, with 17 bases separating them. This CDR3 has 17 amino acids. Germline V gene data show CDR1 as MGHRA and CDR2 as YSYEKL.

The V and J genes are TRBV4-3 and TRBJ2-3; 8 bases match TRBD2. The CDR3 is 16 amino acids. V shed 0 bases, J shed 4 bases, and the junction held 6 bases outside the gene matches. Germline CDR1 and CDR2: LGHNA and YSLEER. CDR3 in DNA: TGCGCCAGCAGCCAAGACGGGGGGGGGCAGTCAGATACGCAGTATTTT. Translation gives CASSQDGGGQSDTQYF.

The V and J genes are TRBV5-1 and TRBJ2-7, with D possibly being TRBD1 or TRBD2 (6 bases each). CDR1 and CDR2 (germline): SGHRS, YFSETQ. The CDR3 consists of 16 residues. The V gene lost 1 base and the J gene lost 1 base, with 15 bases spanning the gap. The CDR3, as DNA: TGCGCCAGCAGCTTGACGGGGGCGGCTACTTCCTACGAGCAGTACTTC. This translates into CASSLTGAATSYEQYF.

The J gene is TRBJ2-2, the V gene TRBV4-2; D gene unclear. V lost 1 base and J 0 bases, leaving 12 bases between the germline ends. This CDR3 comprises 17 residues. CDR1 LGHNA and CDR2 YNFKEQ come from the germline V gene. The CDR3 sequence: CASSQGHGRSNTGELFF. The DNA for the CDR3 is TGTGCCAGCAGCCAAGGACATGGCAGATCGAACACCGGGGAGCTGTTTTTT.

This chain connects TRBV29-1 to TRBJ2-1, with a tentative D call TRBD2 (6 bases). Trimming took off 7 bases at V and 1 base at J, with 11 bases between the two ends. The germline V gene encodes CDR1 SQVTM and CDR2 ANQGSEA. There are 13 residues in the CDR3. CDR3 bases: TGCAGCGCCTTAGCGGAATCCTACAATGAGCAGTTCTTC. Translated: CSALAESYNEQFF.

V usage is TRBV4-2 and J usage is TRBJ2-7; TRBD2 aligns across 9 bases. Trimming removed 4 bases from V and 3 bases from J; junction bases left unmatched: 7. The CDR3 spans 15 residues. Per germline, CDR1 LGHNA and CDR2 YNFKEQ. The DNA for the CDR3 is TGTGCCAGCAGCCTCGAGCGGGGGGTCCTCTACGAGCAGTACTTC. As protein: CASSLERGVLYEQYF.